A selection of T cell receptor beta chains follows, all from one sample in a study of cytomegalovirus exposure and HLA in healthy donors. Produced via immunoSEQ multiplex PCR; TCRdb's table is partial and in-frame only. This sample yields tens of thousands of clones, of which about two thirds are seen a single time; 22% belongs to the top ten. Sequencing was performed on PBMCs. The receptors derive from a woman between 45 and 60 years old in good health and CMV-seropositive. The CDR3 runs from the conserved cysteine through the conserved F or W.

j_gene,len,v_gene,CDR3aa
TRBJ1-1,15,TRBV4-1,CASSQVMGRNTEAFF
TRBJ2-3,17,TRBV7-2,CASSMTSGGWSTDTQYF
TRBJ1-2,14,TRBV30,CAWSQGVGNYGYTF
TRBJ1-1,13,TRBV27,CASSSTGITEAFF
TRBJ2-7,15,TRBV7-9,CASSPNRGRPYEQYF
TRBJ2-1,14,TRBV6-5,CASRTGATYNEQFF
TRBJ2-7,14,TRBV5-6,CASRDWGDFYEQYF
TRBJ2-7,16,TRBV7-3,CASSLTGGTTSREQYF
TRBJ2-7,15,TRBV6-1,CASKGMAGLTYEQYF
TRBJ2-3,13,TRBV7-9,CASSLGASDTQYF
TRBJ1-4,17,TRBV7-2,CASSRAMTGGFAEKLFF
TRBJ1-2,17,TRBV29-1,CSVEGPLGGGAIGGYTF
TRBJ1-6,15,TRBV7-9,CASTLGLQPHSPLHF
TRBJ1-4,15,TRBV5-1,CASSFLGTPHEKLFF
TRBJ1-3,18,TRBV27,CASSLSLPPISSGNTIYF
TRBJ2-3,16,TRBV4-1,CASSPSSGGAEDTQYF
TRBJ2-1,14,TRBV29-1,CSVEAGQGNNEQFF
TRBJ2-1,18,TRBV7-2,CASSFLDRGRFRDNEQFF
TRBJ1-2,14,TRBV5-1,CASSLADRSYGYTF
TRBJ2-7,13,TRBV5-1,CASSLQSNYEQYF
TRBJ1-6,14,TRBV27,CASSYGNPNSPLHF
TRBJ2-7,15,TRBV7-8,CASRSTSGFSYEQYF
TRBJ1-1,16,TRBV19,CASTSRLGRASLEAFF
TRBJ2-1,16,TRBV6-6,CASSSISGISYNEQFF
TRBJ2-3,17,TRBV9,CASSSTSGGFSTDTQYF
TRBJ2-5,16,TRBV7-8,CVSAPSWAGRGETQYF
TRBJ2-7,14,TRBV27,CASSFVGSSYEQYF
TRBJ2-1,14,TRBV18,CASSPASGGNEQFF
TRBJ1-1,12,TRBV6-5,CASTRGQGEAFF
TRBJ1-5,14,TRBV4-3,CASSQKGGAQPQHF
TRBJ2-2,15,TRBV6-4,CASSVLAGDTGELFF
TRBJ2-3,14,TRBV9,CASSSLGGTDTQYF
TRBJ1-5,12,TRBV12-5,CASGLGTWAQHF
TRBJ1-3,18,TRBV6-4,CASKSQVQAAVSGNTIYF
TRBJ2-7,17,TRBV12-2,CASRLATRSHGDYEQYF
TRBJ2-2,11,TRBV20-1,CSVPLKGELFF
TRBJ2-2,17,TRBV9,CASSVDPTASTAGELFF
TRBJ1-2,13,TRBV5-6,CGTGRKRGDGYTF
TRBJ1-4,13,TRBV2,CASHRDSGEKLFF
TRBJ1-1,14,TRBV29-1,CSAASGGRSTEAFF